This T cell receptor beta chain is drawn from a study of blood T cell repertoires in COVID-19. Study-wide background: Both acute and convalescent COVID-19 samples were obtained from the United States, Italy and Spain. From T cells, B-cell-depleted T cells, or PBMCs came the material, which was cDNA or gDNA.

Per the authors' pipeline: Amplifying reference gene primers gave estimates of nucleated cell counts. Sequencing was performed with immunoSEQ multiplex PCR; in TCRdb, only in-frame clones are kept and a portion is missing. V and J calls and clone size follow that table, whereas D and trimming were derived from the DNA. Among fewer than 250,000 clones, 70% to 90% were seen once, and the ten largest hold approximately 4.5%. Source material: peripheral blood. This sequence originates from a human donor in a cohort sampled during active COVID-19.

The CDR3 protein is CASSLGTGDYGYTF. CDR3 sequence (DNA): TGCGCCAGCAGCTTGGGGACAGGGGACTATGGCTACACCTTC. The chain is built from TRBV5-1 and TRBJ1-2; 9 bases are shared with TRBD1. Germline V CDR1 and CDR2: SGHRS, YFSETQ. The CDR3 loop spans 14 amino acids. The V gene end was trimmed by 0 bases and the J gene end by 3 bases; junction bases not matched to a gene: 0.